This T cell receptor beta chain is drawn from a study of monozygotic twins with inflammatory bowel disease. Findings of the study overall: Relative clonotype sharing with others was diminished in IBD patients versus healthy twins, particularly with disease activity.

Using the 5' RACE reads, TCRdb records one entry per CDR3 protein without DNA. The table for this sample gives more than 300,000 distinct CDR3 sequences. Points on this clonotype: Its specificity is unknown.

Germline CDR1 reads KGHSH; CDR2 reads LQKENI. This CDR3 spans 13 amino acids. This receptor was taken from a human donor with ulcerative colitis or Crohn's disease, or a healthy co-twin of an affected twin (not recorded which). Specimen: blood. The chain links TRBV18 to TRBJ1-1; TCRdb picks TRBD1, but there is no DNA to check that call. CDR3 amino acids: CASSTEEGTEAFF.